The 29 T cell receptor beta chains given below trace back to one sample, sequenced in a study of CD8 T cells in Susac syndrome. Reverse transcription of 0.5 to 1 ug RNA was carried out with random hexamers. TCRdb reprocessed the immunoSEQ multiplex PCR reads via MiXCR and lists one record per CDR3 protein. The data show about 24,000 distinct CDR3 sequences, with 93% seen just once and 0.55% to 0.7% held by the top ten. The sequenced material came from CD8+ T cells from PBMCs. The source of these receptors is a human donor with Susac syndrome.

In its sample, this clonotype was seen once. The rearrangement joins TRBV7-3 to TRBJ2-1; a possible D gene is TRBD1 (5 bases). The CDR3 has 14 amino acids. Germline V lookup: CDR1 SGHTA, CDR2 FQGTGA. V was pared by 4 bases and J by 6 bases, with 13 bases between. The CDR3 loop reads CASSSSDRVNEQFF. In nucleotides, the CDR3 is TGTGCCAGCAGCTCCTCAGACAGAGTCAATGAGCAGTTCTTC.

The chain employs TRBV20-1 and TRBJ1-1; the D gene is possibly TRBD1 (6 bases). V was clipped by 2 bases and J by 5 bases, with 12 bases between them. The germline CDR1 and CDR2 sequences are DFQATT and SNEGSKA (reference sequence). CDR3 size: 13 residues. The CDR3: CSARKTGKTEAFF. CDR3 bases: TGCAGTGCTAGAAAAACAGGGAAAACTGAAGCTTTCTTT.

The chain employs TRBV19 and TRBJ2-2, with D unclear. The CDR3 is 14 amino acids. In germline, CDR1 is LNHDA, CDR2 SQIVND (reference sequence). V was pared by 0 bases and J by 5 bases, with 7 bases between. CDR3: CASSIDDGTGELFF. Here the CDR3 DNA reads TGTGCCAGTAGTATAGATGATGGAACCGGGGAGCTGTTTTTT.

This clonotype was detected once. The rearrangement uses TRBV13 and TRBJ2-1, with D hard to call. This CDR3 spans 16 amino acids. Deletions cut 3 bases from V and 0 bases from J, with 12 bases between. The germline V gene encodes CDR1 PRHDT and CDR2 FYEKMQ (reference sequence). In nucleotides, the CDR3 is TGTGCCAGCAGCTTTTCCGCCTCGAGCTCCTACAATGAGCAGTTCTTC. This encodes CASSFSASSSYNEQFF.

The V call is TRBV28, the J call TRBJ2-1, with no clear D. With 8 bases removed from V and 0 bases from J, the gap between germline ends came to 11 bases. CDR1 and CDR2 (germline): MDHEN, SYDVKM. This CDR3 comprises 14 residues. The CDR3, as DNA: TGTGCCAGCCGCCCGGAGAACTCCTACAATGAGCAGTTCTTC. As protein: CASRPENSYNEQFF. The full variable domain, with the rest looked up from reference TRBV28 and TRBJ2-1, is DVKVTQSSRYLVKRTGEKVFLECVQDMDHENMFWYRQDPGLGLRLIYFSYDVKMKEKGDIPEGYSVSREKKERFSLILESASTNQTSMYLCASRPENSYNEQFFGPGTRLTVL.

The chain combines TRBV29-1 with TRBJ2-2, with a tentative D call TRBD1 (6 bases). Germline V gives CDR1 SQVTM, CDR2 ANQGSEA. V was pared by 4 bases and J by 4 bases, with 25 bases between. The CDR3 has 18 amino acids. As DNA, the CDR3 is TGCAGCGTTGGGGGGCTTGTAAATAATCTAGTGCTCACCGGGGAGCTGTTTTTT. It encodes CSVGGLVNNLVLTGELFF.

This clonotype was observed a single time. The gene calls are TRBV19 and TRBJ2-5; D unresolved. Trimming removed 5 bases from V and 4 bases from J, with 11 bases in between. The CDR3 has 13 amino acids. Germline values: CDR1 LNHDA, CDR2 SQIVND (reference sequence). The CDR3 region has the DNA TGTGCCAGTAGTGCCGTGGATGGAGAGACCCAGTACTTC. Residues: CASSAVDGETQYF.

The chain combines TRBV7-9 with TRBJ2-7; D could derive from TRBD1 or TRBD2 (6 bases each). Germline V gene data show CDR1 as SEHNR and CDR2 as FQNEAQ (reference sequence). Trimming left V 0 bases short and J 3 bases short, with 15 bases between. The CDR3 length is 16 residues. The CDR3 DNA follows: TGTGCCAGCAGCTTAGCGATGGGGGGCTCGGACTACGAGCAGTACTTC. It encodes CASSLAMGGSDYEQYF.

This chain connects TRBV12-3 or TRBV12-4 to TRBJ2-1, with 8 nucleotides matching TRBD1. V lost 6 bases to trimming and J lost 8 bases; unmatched junction nucleotides: 12. CDR3 length: 15 amino acids. CDR3 protein: CASSMDREVVDEQFF. CDR3 DNA: TGTGCCAGCAGCATGGACAGGGAAGTGGTCGATGAGCAGTTCTTC.

The chain uses TRBV6-5 and TRBJ1-2; D might be TRBD1 (5 bases). Per the germline V gene, CDR1 is MNHEY and CDR2 is SVGAGI. Trimming took off 2 bases at V and 3 bases at J, with 16 bases between the two ends. The CDR3 consists of 16 residues. The CDR3 sequence: CASSYVGRASDYGYTF. The CDR3 DNA sequence: TGTGCCAGCAGTTACGTTGGCAGGGCGTCGGACTATGGCTACACCTTC.

The chain uses TRBV28 and TRBJ1-2; 8 bases are a match to TRBD1. The V segment lost 5 bases and the J segment 9 bases; nucleotides outside the gene matches: 11. The germline CDR1 and CDR2 sequences are MDHEN and SYDVKM. This CDR3 has 14 residues. The CDR3 here is CASSLTAGGGSYTF. The CDR3 DNA reads TGTGCCAGCAGTCTTACAGCAGGGGGCGGGAGCTACACCTTC.

J is TRBJ1-5 and V is TRBV12-3 or TRBV12-4, with 8 bases aligning to TRBD1. This CDR3 is built from 13 residues. Trimming removed 5 bases from V and 4 bases from J; junction bases left unmatched: 1. CDR3 protein: CASSNRGNQPQHF. For the CDR3, the DNA is TGTGCCAGCAGTAACAGGGGGAATCAGCCCCAGCATTTT.

The gene calls are TRBV4-1 and TRBJ2-7; D gene uncertain. Germline CDR1 MGHRA, CDR2 YSYEKL. Trimming shortened V by 0 bases and J by 2 bases, and 8 bases separated the two germline ends. The length of the CDR3 is 14 residues. CDR3 nucleotide sequence: TGCGCCAGCAGCCAAGAAGTCAGCACCTACGAGCAGTACTTC. It codes for CASSQEVSTYEQYF.

In nucleotides, the CDR3 is TGTGCCACCAGTCAAGCAGGGGAAACTGAAGCTTTCTTT. Protein product: CATSQAGETEAFF. The chain links TRBV24-1 to TRBJ1-1, with a tentative D call TRBD1 (6 bases). CDR3 length: 13 amino acids. In germline, CDR1 is KGHDR, CDR2 SFDVKD. Trimming removed 6 bases at V and 5 bases at J, with 12 bases between.

The chain recombines TRBV19 with TRBJ1-1; 9 bases agree with TRBD1. Per germline, CDR1 LNHDA and CDR2 SQIVND (reference sequence). V gave up 4 bases and J gave up 6 bases; unmatched junction bases: 9. This CDR3 has 15 residues. CDR3 sequence reads: CASSTLDRGEPEAFF. CDR3 sequence (DNA): TGTGCCAGTAGTACCCTGGACAGGGGAGAGCCTGAAGCTTTCTTT. Drawing the rest from reference TRBV19 and TRBJ1-1, the complete variable domain is DGGITQSPKYLFRKEGQNVTLSCEQNLNHDAMYWYRQDPGQGLRLIYYSQIVNDFQKGDIAEGYSVSREKKESFPLTVTSAQKNPTAFYLCASSTLDRGEPEAFFGQGTRLTVV.

The rearrangement uses TRBV29-1 and TRBJ2-3; 9 positions agree with TRBD1. Germline V gene data show CDR1 as SQVTM and CDR2 as ANQGSEA. V shed 4 bases, J shed 6 bases, and the junction held 8 bases outside the gene matches. The CDR3 has 14 amino acids. The CDR3 spells CSVGGTGSGDTQYF. In DNA form, the CDR3 reads TGCAGCGTTGGGGGGACAGGGTCAGGGGATACGCAGTATTTT.

The V call is TRBV2, the J call TRBJ2-3; TRBD2 matches at 16 bases. Germline V gene lookup returns CDR1 SNHLY and CDR2 FYNNEI. The V gene end was trimmed by 1 base and the J gene end by 4 bases; junction bases not matched to a gene: 2. The CDR3 extends over 17 amino acids. The CDR3 region is CASSEVGLAGGADTQYF. DNA of the CDR3: TGTGCCAGCAGTGAAGTGGGACTAGCGGGGGGGGCAGATACGCAGTATTTT. Combining the CDR3 with reference TRBV2 and TRBJ2-3 gives the whole variable domain EPEVTQTPSHQVTQMGQEVILRCVPISNHLYFYWYRQILGQKVEFLVSFYNNEISEKSEIFDDQFSVERPDGSNFTLKIRSTKLEDSAMYFCASSEVGLAGGADTQYFGPGTRLTVL.

DNA of the CDR3: TGTGCCTGGACGGTAGCGGGGTCGGTAGGGGAGACCCAGTACTTC. Protein: CAWTVAGSVGETQYF. This chain links TRBV30 with TRBJ2-5; 8 nucleotides match TRBD2. Trimming at V came to 4 bases and at J to 5 bases, leaving 12 bases not matched to a gene. Per the germline V gene, CDR1 is GTSNPN and CDR2 is SVGIG (reference sequence). CDR3 length: 15 residues.

This sequence joins TRBV28 and TRBJ2-3; tentatively, D is TRBD2 (7 bases). The CDR3 has 15 amino acids. V lost 6 bases and J lost 0, with 13 bases in between. Germline lookup yields CDR1 MDHEN and CDR2 SYDVKM. In DNA form, the CDR3 reads TGTGCCAGCAGCGGACAGCGGGGAAGCACAGATACGCAGTATTTT. Its translation is CASSGQRGSTDTQYF.

A few counts support this clonotype. The chain employs TRBV5-6 and TRBJ2-7; tentatively, D is TRBD1 (5 bases). The CDR3 totals 11 residues. V lost 3 bases, J lost 11 bases, and 12 bases lay in between. Looked up from germline, CDR1 is SGHDT and CDR2 is YYEEEE. For the CDR3, the DNA is TGTGCCAGCAGCTGGGGCACGGAGAAGTACTTC. Protein: CASSWGTEKYF.

V usage is TRBV5-6 and J usage is TRBJ2-1, with a weak D call TRBD1 (6 bases). Trimming cost V 1 base and J 4 bases, with 6 bases left between them. Germline CDR1 is SGHDT and CDR2 is YYEEEE. The CDR3 length is 13 residues. CDR3 bases: TGTGCCAGCAGCTTGACAGGGTACAATGAGCAGTTCTTC. This sequence encodes CASSLTGYNEQFF.

The chain has TRBV9 and TRBJ1-2; TRBD1 aligns across 9 bases. The trim removed 0 bases at V and 8 bases at J, leaving 8 bases unmatched. CDR1 SGDLS and CDR2 YYNGEE come from the germline V gene. CDR3 length: 15 amino acids. CDR3 loop: CASSVDVGTGYGYTF. CDR3 DNA: TGTGCCAGCAGCGTAGACGTGGGGACAGGGTACGGCTACACCTTC.

The chain is built from TRBV6-2 or TRBV6-3 and TRBJ2-5; unclear D gene. The CDR3 has 11 amino acids. Germline V gives CDR1 MNHEY, CDR2 SVGEGT. Trimming removed 6 bases at V and 1 base at J, with 3 bases between. The CDR3 here is CASRGQETQYF. As DNA, the CDR3 is TGTGCCAGCAGGGGCCAAGAGACCCAGTACTTC.

This chain links TRBV7-9 with TRBJ2-7; D is possibly TRBD1 (5 bases). CDR1 and CDR2 from the germline V gene are SEHNR and FQNEAQ (reference sequence). CDR3 size: 14 residues. The V gene lost 1 base and the J gene lost 2 bases, with 9 bases spanning the gap. CDR3 nucleotide sequence: TGTGCCAGCAGCTTAGAGGACACCACCTACGAGCAGTACTTC. This codes for CASSLEDTTYEQYF.

The V call is TRBV6-1, the J call TRBJ1-6; 7 bases are shared with TRBD1. Germline V gene sequence: CDR1 MNHNS, CDR2 SASEGT. Losses at the gene ends were 6 bases for V and 0 bases for J; bases not matched to a gene: 11. There are 18 residues in the CDR3. This CDR3 is CASSQGQYASSYNSPLHF. The CDR3 DNA is TGTGCCAGCAGCCAGGGACAGTACGCGAGCTCCTATAATTCACCCCTCCACTTT.

The gene calls are TRBV7-8 and TRBJ1-5, with TRBD1 as a possible D gene (5 bases). The germline V gene encodes CDR1 SGHVS and CDR2 FQNEAQ. The CDR3 runs 16 residues. V was trimmed by 3 bases and J by 4 bases, leaving 16 bases between them. CDR3 loop: CASSFGYWDGNQPQHF. The CDR3 DNA follows: TGTGCCAGCAGCTTTGGGTATTGGGACGGTAATCAGCCCCAGCATTTT.

The rearrangement joins TRBV4-1 to TRBJ2-7, with 9 bases matching TRBD1. The V segment lost 3 bases and the J segment 3 bases; nucleotides outside the gene matches: 6. The CDR3 loop spans 15 amino acids. Germline-derived CDR1 and CDR2 are MGHRA and YSYEKL. CDR3 in DNA: TGCGCCAGCAGCCACGCCGAGGGACAGGGCTACGAGCAGTACTTC. It codes for CASSHAEGQGYEQYF.

The chain combines TRBV6-5 with TRBJ2-4; the match to TRBD1 covers 8 bases. The germline V gene encodes CDR1 MNHEY and CDR2 SVGAGI. After removal of 6 bases from V and 7 bases from J, the junction contained 11 bases not matched to a gene. The CDR3 contains 15 residues. The CDR3 DNA reads TGTGCCAGCAGACCCTGGCAGGGGGCGATGAACATTCAGTACTTC. This translates into CASRPWQGAMNIQYF.

The rearrangement joins TRBV27 to TRBJ2-2; D call uncertain. The CDR3 is 12 residues long. Germline V gene data show CDR1 as MNHEY and CDR2 as SMNVEV (reference sequence). Deletions cut 3 bases from V and 5 bases from J, with 4 bases between. The DNA for the CDR3 is TGTGCCAGCAGTTTCACGACCGGGGAGCTGTTTTTT. Protein sequence: CASSFTTGELFF.